Described below is a single T cell receptor beta chain sequence and its context. Negative isolation yielded CD8+ and CD4+ T cells; FACS enriched TEMRA cells. Random hexamers were used to reverse transcribe the RNA input (0.5 to 1 ug). TCRdb used MiXCR to reprocess the immunoSEQ multiplex PCR reads, holding one entry per CDR3 protein. In the table there are under 200,000 distinct CDR3 sequences, 95% of which are singletons. This record belongs to a study of CD8 T cells in Susac syndrome. Germline CDR1 is LGHDT and CDR2 is YNNKEL (reference sequence). The CDR3 extends over 19 amino acids. V gave up 8 bases and J gave up 2 bases; unmatched junction bases: 11.

The specimen was CD4+ T cells from PBMCs. The rearrangement joins TRBV3-1 to TRBJ2-6, with 14 nucleotides matching TRBD2. This TCR derives from a human donor in good health. The CDR3 bases are TGTGCCAGCTCTGGCGGGGGACTAGCGGGAGTTGCTGGGGCCAACGTCCTGACTTTC. This encodes CASSGGGLAGVAGANVLTF.